Listed below are T cell receptor beta chains from one sample, sequenced in a study of blood T cell repertoires in COVID-19. The method was immunoSEQ multiplex PCR; TCRdb's version includes in-frame clones alone and lacks a portion of them. Here the sample spans roughly 220,000 clones, about nine tenths being singletons. The sequencing input was PBMCs or T cells enriched from blood (not recorded which). These receptors originate from a woman in her thirties or forties with acute COVID-19. The CDR3 runs from the conserved cysteine through the conserved F or W. D genes are given only for firm matches. Rows give clone size only sometimes, using once, few, many, or a class for an expanded clone.

cdr3_nt: TGTGCCAGCAGTTCCGGGACAGGGGAAGTCGATGGCTACACCTTC
cdr3_aa: CASSSGTGEVDGYTF
d_call: TRBD1
clone_size: NA
v_call: TRBV6-5
j_call: TRBJ1-2

cdr3_nt: TGCGCCAGCAGCGCATCTGGGACAGGTGGAAACACCATATATTTT
cdr3_aa: CASSASGTGGNTIYF
d_call: TRBD1
clone_size: few
v_call: TRBV5-1
j_call: TRBJ1-3

cdr3_nt: TGCGCCAGCAGCTTGGCGGGACAGTGGGGTCAGCCCCAGCATTTT
cdr3_aa: CASSLAGQWGQPQHF
d_call: TRBD1
clone_size: few
v_call: TRBV5-1
j_call: TRBJ1-5

cdr3_nt: TGCGCCAGCAGCGCCGGGACAGGGGGAGACTATGGCTACACCTTC
cdr3_aa: CASSAGTGGDYGYTF
d_call: TRBD1
clone_size: NA
v_call: TRBV5-1
j_call: TRBJ1-2

cdr3_nt: TGTGCCAGCAGTCAAGACAGGGGGCGGAGGGGCTACACCTTC
cdr3_aa: CASSQDRGRRGYTF
d_call: TRBD1
clone_size: NA
v_call: TRBV27
j_call: TRBJ1-2

cdr3_nt: TGTGCCACCAGCACCTCGGGGAAGGGCGGGGAGCTGTTTTTT
cdr3_aa: CATSTSGKGGELFF
d_call: NA
clone_size: NA
v_call: TRBV15
j_call: TRBJ2-2

cdr3_nt: TGTGCCAGTTGGGGAGCAGGGGAGAACACTGAAGCTTTCTTT
cdr3_aa: CASWGAGENTEAFF
d_call: NA
clone_size: NA
v_call: TRBV19
j_call: TRBJ1-1

cdr3_nt: TGCAGCGTTGAGGGGGGGTCTTGGGCCTATGGCTACACCTTC
cdr3_aa: CSVEGGSWAYGYTF
d_call: NA
clone_size: few
v_call: TRBV29-1
j_call: TRBJ1-2

cdr3_nt: TGTGCCAGCAATCTGGGGCTTTCAGATACGCAGTATTTT
cdr3_aa: CASNLGLSDTQYF
d_call: NA
clone_size: once
v_call: TRBV7-9
j_call: TRBJ2-3

cdr3_nt: TGCGCCAGCAGCCAAGTCCTCGGACAGCACACTGAAGCTTTCTTT
cdr3_aa: CASSQVLGQHTEAFF
d_call: NA
clone_size: NA
v_call: TRBV4-3
j_call: TRBJ1-1

cdr3_nt: TGTGCCATCAGTCAGGGGTTGGCAGATACGCAGTATTTT
cdr3_aa: CAISQGLADTQYF
d_call: NA
clone_size: NA
v_call: TRBV10-3
j_call: TRBJ2-3

cdr3_nt: TGTGCCAGCTATGTCTCCTTGAACACTGAAGCTTTCTTT
cdr3_aa: CASYVSLNTEAFF
d_call: NA
clone_size: NA
v_call: TRBV6-5
j_call: TRBJ1-1

cdr3_nt: TGTGCCAGCAGACCTCGACAGGGCTTAAAACTGTTTTTT
cdr3_aa: CASRPRQGLKLFF
d_call: TRBD1
clone_size: NA
v_call: TRBV6-6
j_call: TRBJ1-4

cdr3_nt: TGTGCCAGCAGCCCCCGGGACACTGCTAACTATGGCTACACCTTC
cdr3_aa: CASSPRDTANYGYTF
d_call: NA
clone_size: NA
v_call: TRBV9
j_call: TRBJ1-2

cdr3_nt: TGTGCCAGCAGTGAGGGCAGCAACTATGGCTACACCTTC
cdr3_aa: CASSEGSNYGYTF
d_call: NA
clone_size: NA
v_call: TRBV6-1
j_call: TRBJ1-2

cdr3_nt: TGTGCCACCAGTGATGTACAGGGGCGGAACGGGGAGCTGTTTTTT
cdr3_aa: CATSDVQGRNGELFF
d_call: TRBD1
clone_size: NA
v_call: TRBV24-1
j_call: TRBJ2-2

cdr3_nt: TGCGCCAGCAGCTCCGGGTCTCCCTTTACTACCTATGGCTACACCTTC
cdr3_aa: CASSSGSPFTTYGYTF
d_call: NA
clone_size: NA
v_call: TRBV5-1
j_call: TRBJ1-2

cdr3_nt: TGTGCCACCAGCGAAAGTACAGGGCTTCGTGAAAAACTGTTTTTT
cdr3_aa: CATSESTGLREKLFF
d_call: NA
clone_size: NA
v_call: TRBV15
j_call: TRBJ1-4

cdr3_nt: TGTGCCAGCAGAGACAAGAACACTGAAGCTTTCTTT
cdr3_aa: CASRDKNTEAFF
d_call: NA
clone_size: NA
v_call: TRBV25-1
j_call: TRBJ1-1

cdr3_nt: TGTGCCAGCAGCCCGGGGGGGGACACTGAAGCTTTCTTT
cdr3_aa: CASSPGGDTEAFF
d_call: NA
clone_size: NA
v_call: TRBV9
j_call: TRBJ1-1

cdr3_nt: TGTGCCATCAGTGAGGGGCGAGCCGGGGGGCCGAACACTGAAGCTTTCTTT
cdr3_aa: CAISEGRAGGPNTEAFF
d_call: NA
clone_size: NA
v_call: TRBV10-3
j_call: TRBJ1-1

cdr3_nt: TGTGCCAGCAGACTGGGACAGGGCTATAATTCACCCCTCCACTTT
cdr3_aa: CASRLGQGYNSPLHF
d_call: TRBD1
clone_size: NA
v_call: TRBV6-5
j_call: TRBJ1-6

cdr3_nt: TGTGCCAGCAGCTTGGGACAGGCAGCCGGGGAGCTGTTTTTT
cdr3_aa: CASSLGQAAGELFF
d_call: TRBD1
clone_size: few
v_call: TRBV11-3
j_call: TRBJ2-2

cdr3_nt: TGTGCCAGCAGCGGCGCCGGGACAGGTGATCAGCCCCAGCATTTT
cdr3_aa: CASSGAGTGDQPQHF
d_call: TRBD1
clone_size: NA
v_call: TRBV9
j_call: TRBJ1-5

cdr3_nt: TGTGCCAGCAGCTTACGGAGCGGGGGGAACACTGAAGCTTTCTTT
cdr3_aa: CASSLRSGGNTEAFF
d_call: NA
clone_size: few
v_call: TRBV7-2
j_call: TRBJ1-1

cdr3_nt: TGTGCCAGCAGCGCACGGAACAGGGGTCTAAATGAAAAACTGTTTTTT
cdr3_aa: CASSARNRGLNEKLFF
d_call: TRBD1
clone_size: NA
v_call: TRBV3-1/TRBV3-2
j_call: TRBJ1-4